This T cell receptor (beta chain) was sequenced in a study of cytomegalovirus exposure and HLA in healthy donors. Across the whole study: Genotyping showed about 80% of fewer than 500 donors falling in the Caucasian-associated ancestry cluster.

A remark on this clone: As yet, its antigen is unknown.

Study findings and constraints: An analysis done earlier found most TCR beta V segments productive about 90% or about 30% of the time. Association with HLA alleles at 0.05 false discovery rate was found for 15,000 to 20,000 TCR beta sequences in a later analysis. TRBV6-2, TRBV6-3 and some other V segments were unresolvable in 87-base-pair reads.

A multiplex PCR was run with 60 Vbeta primers and 13 Jbeta primers. Assay: immunoSEQ multiplex PCR; the TCRdb copy retains only in-frame clones and omits some. The data show more than 85,000 clones, around 76% seen once. The ends were cut back, 4 bases at V and 6 bases at J, with 8 bases in the middle. CDR1 SGHKS and CDR2 YYEKEE come from the germline V gene (reference sequence). This CDR3 spans 12 amino acids. The sample was PBMCs. The sequence was obtained from a man under 40 in good health and CMV-seropositive. The V gene is TRBV5-5, the J gene TRBJ2-4; D is perhaps TRBD2 (5 bases). CDR3 region: CASSVLANIQYF. CDR3 in DNA: TGTGCCAGCAGCGTCCTAGCAAACATTCAGTACTTC.